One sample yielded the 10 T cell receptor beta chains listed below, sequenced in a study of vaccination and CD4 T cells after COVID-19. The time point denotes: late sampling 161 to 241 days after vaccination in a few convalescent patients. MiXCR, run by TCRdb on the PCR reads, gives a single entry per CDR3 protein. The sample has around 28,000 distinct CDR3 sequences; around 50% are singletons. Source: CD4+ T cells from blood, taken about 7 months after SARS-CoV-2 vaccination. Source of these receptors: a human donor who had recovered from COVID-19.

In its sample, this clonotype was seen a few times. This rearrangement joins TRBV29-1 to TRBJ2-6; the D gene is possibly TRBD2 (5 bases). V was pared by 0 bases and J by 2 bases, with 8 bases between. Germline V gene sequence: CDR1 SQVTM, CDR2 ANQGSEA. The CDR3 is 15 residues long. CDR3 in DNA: TGCAGCGTTGAAGACTCCGGGGCTGGGGCCAACGTCCTGACTTTC. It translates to CSVEDSGAGANVLTF.

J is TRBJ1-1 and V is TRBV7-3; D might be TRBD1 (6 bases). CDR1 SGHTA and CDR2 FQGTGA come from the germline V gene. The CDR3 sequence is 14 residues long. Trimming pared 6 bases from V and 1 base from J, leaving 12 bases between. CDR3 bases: TGTGCCAGCAGTTCGGGACACTCGAACACTGAAGCTTTCTTT. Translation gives CASSSGHSNTEAFF.

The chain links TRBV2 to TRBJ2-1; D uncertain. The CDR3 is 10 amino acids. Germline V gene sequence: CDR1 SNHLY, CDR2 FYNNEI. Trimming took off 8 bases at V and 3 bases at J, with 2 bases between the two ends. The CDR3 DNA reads TGTGCCAGCTACTACAATGAGCAGTTCTTC. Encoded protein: CASYYNEQFF. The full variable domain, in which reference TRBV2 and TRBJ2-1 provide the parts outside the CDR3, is EPEVTQTPSHQVTQMGQEVILRCVPISNHLYFYWYRQILGQKVEFLVSFYNNEISEKSEIFDDQFSVERPDGSNFTLKIRSTKLEDSAMYFCASYYNEQFFGPGTRLTVL.

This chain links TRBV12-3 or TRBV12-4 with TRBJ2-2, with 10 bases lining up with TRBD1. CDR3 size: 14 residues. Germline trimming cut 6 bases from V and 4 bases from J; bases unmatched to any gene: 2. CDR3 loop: CASRGQGGTGELFF. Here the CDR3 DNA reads TGTGCCAGCAGAGGACAGGGGGGCACCGGGGAGCTGTTTTTT.

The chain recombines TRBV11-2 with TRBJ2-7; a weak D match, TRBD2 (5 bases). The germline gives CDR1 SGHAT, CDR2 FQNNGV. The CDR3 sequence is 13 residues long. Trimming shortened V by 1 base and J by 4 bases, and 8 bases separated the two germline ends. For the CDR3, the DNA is TGTGCCAGCAGCTTAGGGGAGAGATACGAGCAGTACTTC. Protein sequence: CASSLGERYEQYF.

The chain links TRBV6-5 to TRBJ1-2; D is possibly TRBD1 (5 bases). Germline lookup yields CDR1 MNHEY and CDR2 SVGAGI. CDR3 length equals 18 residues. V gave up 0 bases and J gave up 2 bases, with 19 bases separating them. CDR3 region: CASSYSGQGSGFNYGYTF. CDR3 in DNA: TGTGCCAGCAGTTACTCTGGGCAGGGCAGCGGTTTCAACTATGGCTACACCTTC.

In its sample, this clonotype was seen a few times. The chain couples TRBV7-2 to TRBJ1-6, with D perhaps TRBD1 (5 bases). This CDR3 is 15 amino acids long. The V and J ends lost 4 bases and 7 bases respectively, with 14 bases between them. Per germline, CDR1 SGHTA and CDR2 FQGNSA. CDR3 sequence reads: CASSSDKGRNSPLHF. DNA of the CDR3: TGTGCCAGCAGCTCTGACAAGGGGCGGAATTCACCCCTCCACTTT.

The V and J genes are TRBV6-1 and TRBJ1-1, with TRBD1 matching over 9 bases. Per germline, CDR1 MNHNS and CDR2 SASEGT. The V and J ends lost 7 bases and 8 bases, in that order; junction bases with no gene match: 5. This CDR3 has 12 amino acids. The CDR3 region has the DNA TGTGCCAGCACAAGGACAGGGGTAGAAGCTTTCTTT. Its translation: CASTRTGVEAFF.

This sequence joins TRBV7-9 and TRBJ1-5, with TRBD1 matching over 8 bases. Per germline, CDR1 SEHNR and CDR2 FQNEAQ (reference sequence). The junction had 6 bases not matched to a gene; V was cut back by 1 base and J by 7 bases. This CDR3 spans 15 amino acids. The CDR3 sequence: CASSLGTGKVQPQHF. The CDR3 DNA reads TGTGCCAGCAGCTTAGGGACAGGGAAGGTACAGCCCCAGCATTTT.

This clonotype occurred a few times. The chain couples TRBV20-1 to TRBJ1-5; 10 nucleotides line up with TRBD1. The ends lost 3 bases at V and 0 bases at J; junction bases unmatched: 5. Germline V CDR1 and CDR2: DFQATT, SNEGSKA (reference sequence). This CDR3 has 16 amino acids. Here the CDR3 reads CSASGGQGNSNQPQHF. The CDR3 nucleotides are TGCAGTGCTAGTGGGGGACAGGGGAATAGCAATCAGCCCCAGCATTTT.